The 19 T cell receptor beta chains listed next were all sequenced from one sample in a study of T cell changes during pregnancy in multiple sclerosis. Repertoires were generated with immunoSEQ multiplex PCR, while TCRdb's copy carries only in-frame clones and drops some. The sample yields some 100,000 clones, about 90% seen once. Source: peripheral blood, taken after pregnancy. The receptors derive from a female donor with multiple sclerosis, enrolled in a pregnancy study.

This clone was seen only a few times. CDR3 sequence reads: CVSRRIPNYGYTF. The DNA for the CDR3 is TGTGTCTCGCGCAGGATTCCTAACTATGGCTACACCTTC. This chain uses TRBV7-9 with TRBJ1-2; D is unresolved. Germline V gene data show CDR1 as SEHNR and CDR2 as FQNEAQ (reference sequence). The CDR3 extends over 13 amino acids.

The CDR3 spells CASSMGATGGGEKLFF. CDR3 bases: TGCGCCAGCAGCATGGGAGCGACAGGAGGAGGAGAAAAACTGTTTTTT. The V call is TRBV5-1, the J call TRBJ1-4; D possibly corresponds to TRBD1 (6 bases). The CDR3 runs 16 residues. Germline CDR1 SGHRS, CDR2 YFSETQ. V was clipped by 4 bases and J by 8 bases, with 21 bases between them.

The chain carries TRBV21-1 and TRBJ1-6; the DNA was not compared with TRBD1, the D call given in the table. TRBV21-1 is noted as a pseudogene. The CDR3 is 18 residues long. The CDR3 region is CASSKGRSQGAKNSPLHF. CDR3 nucleotide sequence: TGTGCCAGCAGCAAAGGAAGGTCCCAGGGGGCAAAGAATTCACCCCTCCACTTT.

As DNA, the CDR3 is TGTGCCAGTACGCCGGGACAGAGCTATGGCTACACCTTC. It encodes CASTPGQSYGYTF. The chain employs TRBV19 and TRBJ1-2, with 7 bases fitting TRBD1. This CDR3 comprises 13 residues. Germline V gives CDR1 LNHDA, CDR2 SQIVND (reference sequence). Trimming at V came to 7 bases and at J to 4 bases, leaving 6 bases not matched to a gene.

This clone was detected only a few times. This sequence joins TRBV11-3 and TRBJ1-6; D is ambiguous. Germline values: CDR1 SGHNT, CDR2 YENEEA. Trimming pared 6 bases from V and 6 bases from J, leaving 9 bases between. The CDR3 has 13 amino acids. Here the CDR3 reads CASRAASNSPLHF. Here the CDR3 DNA reads TGTGCCAGCAGGGCGGCGAGTAATTCACCCCTCCACTTT.

The CDR3 DNA sequence: TGTGCCAGCAGCGTAACAGCCGCCTCCTATGGCTACACCTTC. This codes for CASSVTAASYGYTF. The chain is built from TRBV9 and TRBJ1-2; D remains ambiguous. The germline V and J ends were trimmed by 1 base and 4 bases, with 11 bases remaining between them. This CDR3 has 14 residues. The germline gives CDR1 SGDLS, CDR2 YYNGEE.

The chain joins TRBV7-3 to TRBJ1-6, with TRBD1 as a possible D gene (5 bases). The CDR3 is 17 residues long. V was cut by 0 bases and J by 5 bases, with 14 bases left in between. Per the germline V gene, CDR1 is SGHTA and CDR2 is FQGTGA. The CDR3 region is CASSLTSWGGDNSPLHF. CDR3 bases: TGTGCCAGCAGCTTAACATCTTGGGGAGGGGATAATTCACCCCTCCACTTT.

This sequence joins TRBV6-6 and TRBJ1-5; 8 nucleotides match TRBD1. CDR1 MNHNY and CDR2 SVGAGI come from the germline V gene (reference sequence). The CDR3 sequence is 16 residues long. Unmatched junction bases numbered 9, after V lost 2 bases and J lost 6 bases. The CDR3 bases are TGTGCCAGCAGTTACGGGCCGGACAGGGAAAGTCAGCCCCAGCATTTT. Translating it yields CASSYGPDRESQPQHF.

This clone was counted a single time. The J gene is TRBJ1-1, the V gene TRBV18; TRBD1 aligns across 9 bases. The CDR3 contains 15 residues. Germline CDR1 reads KGHSH; CDR2 reads LQKENI. The V segment lost 5 bases and the J segment 4 bases; nucleotides outside the gene matches: 8. CDR3 sequence: CASSGTVTGGTEAFF. CDR3 bases: TGTGCCAGCTCAGGGACAGTGACAGGGGGCACTGAAGCTTTCTTT.

The chain carries TRBV19 and TRBJ1-3; the match to TRBD1 covers 10 bases. CDR1 is LNHDA and CDR2 is SQIVND in the germline V gene (reference sequence). This CDR3 has 16 amino acids. The J segment lost 1 base and the V segment lost 5 bases, leaving 5 bases of the junction unmatched. The CDR3 region has the DNA TGTGCCAGTAGTCGCGGACAGGGGGTATCTGGAAACACCATATATTTT. Its translation: CASSRGQGVSGNTIYF.

The chain combines TRBV27 with TRBJ1-2; D is possibly TRBD1 (6 bases). Germline-derived CDR1 and CDR2 are MNHEY and SMNVEV (reference sequence). The CDR3 extends over 17 amino acids. V dropped 8 bases and J dropped 5 bases, with 27 bases sitting between them. This chain's CDR3 is CASALERGQGIRYGYTF. The CDR3 DNA follows: TGTGCCAGCGCGTTGGAGCGTGGGCAGGGGATAAGATATGGCTACACCTTC.

The chain is built from TRBV5-1 and TRBJ2-5; the match to TRBD2 covers 9 bases. This CDR3 comprises 15 residues. The trim removed 5 bases at V and 1 base at J, leaving 6 bases unmatched. Looked up from germline, CDR1 is SGHRS and CDR2 is YFSETQ. The CDR3 nucleotides are TGCGCCAGCAGACTTAGCGGGAGCGTCCAAGAGACCCAGTACTTC. Amino acids: CASRLSGSVQETQYF.

The chain joins TRBV6-1 to TRBJ2-1; D perhaps matches TRBD2 (5 bases). Germline assignment: CDR1 MNHNS and CDR2 SASEGT. This CDR3 spans 14 amino acids. Deletions cut 4 bases from V and 6 bases from J, with 13 bases between. The CDR3 DNA follows: TGTGCCAGCAGTGTCCTCCCGGGGTTCAATGAGCAGTTCTTC. Translated: CASSVLPGFNEQFF.

This chain joins TRBV29-1 and TRBJ2-1, with TRBD1 matching 9 bases. With 4 bases clipped from V and 6 bases from J, the junction kept 10 bases outside the gene matches. Per the germline V gene, CDR1 is SQVTM and CDR2 is ANQGSEA. There are 15 residues in the CDR3. CDR3 residues: CSVGGGTGLGNEQFF. The CDR3, as DNA: TGCAGCGTTGGTGGCGGGACAGGGTTGGGCAATGAGCAGTTCTTC.

The V call is TRBV19, the J call TRBJ2-1; no reliable D call. Looked up from germline, CDR1 is LNHDA and CDR2 is SQIVND (reference sequence). The CDR3 extends over 15 amino acids. V was clipped by 3 bases and J by 4 bases, with 13 bases between them. The chain's CDR3 is CASSMVDILYNEQFF. CDR3 DNA: TGTGCCAGTAGTATGGTAGATATCCTGTACAATGAGCAGTTCTTC.

Here the CDR3 DNA reads TGTGCCATCAGTGCCGACAGGGGCACTGAAGCTTTCTTT. Residues: CAISADRGTEAFF. This sequence joins TRBV10-3 and TRBJ1-1, with 8 positions matching TRBD1. Germline trimming cut 4 bases from V and 4 bases from J; bases unmatched to any gene: 2. Germline-derived CDR1 and CDR2 are ENHRY and SYGVKD. There are 13 residues in the CDR3.

The V gene is TRBV6-1, the J gene TRBJ1-2, with unresolved D. CDR3 length: 14 amino acids. Between the trimmed V and J ends, which lost 11 bases and 0 bases, there was a span of 16 bases. CDR1 and CDR2 from the germline V gene are MNHNS and SASEGT. CDR3 sequence reads: CAAGRAEANYGYTF. CDR3 DNA sequence: TGTGCCGCGGGAAGAGCAGAAGCTAACTATGGCTACACCTTC.

The rearrangement joins TRBV21-1 to TRBJ2-5; no check of the table's D call, TRBD1, against the DNA was made. TRBV21-1 is a recognized pseudogene. The CDR3 length is 14 residues. CDR3 bases: TGTGCCAGCAGCAAAATGGGCTCACGAGAGACCCAGTACTTC. Amino acids: CASSKMGSRETQYF.

The chain couples TRBV9 to TRBJ2-1; TRBD1 is a possible D gene (6 bases). Germline assignment: CDR1 SGDLS and CDR2 YYNGEE. Trimming removed 4 bases from V and 1 base from J, with 9 bases in between. CDR3 length: 14 amino acids. CDR3 protein: CASSYRVSYNEQFF. As DNA, the CDR3 is TGTGCCAGCAGCTACAGGGTATCCTACAATGAGCAGTTCTTC.